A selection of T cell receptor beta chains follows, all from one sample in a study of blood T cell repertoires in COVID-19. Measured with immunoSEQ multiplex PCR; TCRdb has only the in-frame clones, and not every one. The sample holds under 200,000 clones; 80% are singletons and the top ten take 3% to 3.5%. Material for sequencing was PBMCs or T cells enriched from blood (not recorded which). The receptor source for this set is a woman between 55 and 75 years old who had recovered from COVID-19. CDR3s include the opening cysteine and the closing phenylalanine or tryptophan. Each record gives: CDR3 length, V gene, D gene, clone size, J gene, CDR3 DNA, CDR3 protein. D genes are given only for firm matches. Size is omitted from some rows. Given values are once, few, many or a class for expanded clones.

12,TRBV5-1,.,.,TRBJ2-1,TGCGCCAGCAGCACAAGCTACAATGAGCAGTTCTTC,CASSTSYNEQFF
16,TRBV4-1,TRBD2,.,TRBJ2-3,TGCGCCAGCAGCCAACCCGGACTAGCGGGGTCAGATACGCAGTATTTT,CASSQPGLAGSDTQYF
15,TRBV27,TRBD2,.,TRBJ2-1,TGTGCCAGCAGTTTAGGCGGGGGGGCCGACAATGAGCAGTTCTTC,CASSLGGGADNEQFF
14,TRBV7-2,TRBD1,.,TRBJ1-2,TGTGCCAGCAGCTTCTTCCAGGGGGCGGGCGGCTACACCTTC,CASSFFQGAGGYTF
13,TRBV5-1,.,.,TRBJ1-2,TGCGCCAGCAGCTTGGCGGCTAACTATGGCTACACCTTC,CASSLAANYGYTF
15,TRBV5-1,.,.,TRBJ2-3,TGCGCCAGCAGCTTTTCGGGAGCTAGCACAGATACGCAGTATTTT,CASSFSGASTDTQYF
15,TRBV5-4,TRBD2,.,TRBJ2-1,TGTGCCAGCAGCTTGGGAGCGGGGGGGCGCAATGAGCAGTTCTTC,CASSLGAGGRNEQFF
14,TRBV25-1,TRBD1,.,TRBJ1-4,TGTGCCAGCAGTGAGACAGGGGGACGCGAAAAACTGTTTTTT,CASSETGGREKLFF
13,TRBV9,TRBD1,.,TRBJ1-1,TGTGCCAGCAGCGTTTTATCAGGGGGTGAAGCTTTCTTT,CASSVLSGGEAFF
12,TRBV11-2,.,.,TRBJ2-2,TGTGCCAGCAGCTCCTCTTACGGGGAGCTGTTTTTT,CASSSSYGELFF
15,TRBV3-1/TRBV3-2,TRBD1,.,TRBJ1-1,TGTGCCAGCATACCCCCCGGGACAGGGGAAACTGAAGCTTTCTTT,CASIPPGTGETEAFF
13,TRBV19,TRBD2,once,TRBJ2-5,TGTGCCAGTAGTGGACTAGCCGGAGAGACCCAGTACTTC,CASSGLAGETQYF
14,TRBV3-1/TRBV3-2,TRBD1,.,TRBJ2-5,TGTGCCAGCAGCAAAAAGACAGGGGGGGAGACCCAGTACTTC,CASSKKTGGETQYF
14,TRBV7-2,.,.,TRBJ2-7,TGTGCCAGCAGCTTCAACAAAGGGGCTCGCGAGCAGTACTTC,CASSFNKGAREQYF
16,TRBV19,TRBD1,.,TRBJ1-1,TGTGCCAGTAGCCAAGGACAGGGAGGGCGGAACACTGAAGCTTTCTTT,CASSQGQGGRNTEAFF
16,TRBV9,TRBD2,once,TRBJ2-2,TGTGCCAGCAGCGTTTTCAGCGGGGGTCCAACCGGGGAGCTGTTTTTT,CASSVFSGGPTGELFF
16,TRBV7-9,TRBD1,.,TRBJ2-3,TGTGCCAGCAGCCCGAGACAGGGGGCGGGCACAGATACGCAGTATTTT,CASSPRQGAGTDTQYF
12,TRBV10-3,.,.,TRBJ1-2,TGTGCCATCAGTGAAAGGAGAACCGGCTACACCTTC,CAISERRTGYTF
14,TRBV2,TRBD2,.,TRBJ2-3,TGTGCCACCGCACTAGCGGGGGTGACAGATACGCAGTATTTT,CATALAGVTDTQYF
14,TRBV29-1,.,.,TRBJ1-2,TGCAGCGTTGAATTATCAGGGTCCTCATATGGCTACACCTTC,CSVELSGSSYGYTF
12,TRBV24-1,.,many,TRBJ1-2,TGTGCCACCAGTGGAGGGACTGAGGGCTACACCTTC,CATSGGTEGYTF
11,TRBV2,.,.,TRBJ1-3,TGTGCCAGCAGATACATAAACACCATATATTTT,CASRYINTIYF
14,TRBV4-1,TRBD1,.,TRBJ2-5,TGCGCCAGCAGCCAATTCCGGGACAGGGGGACCCAGTACTTC,CASSQFRDRGTQYF
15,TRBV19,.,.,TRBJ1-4,TGTGCCAGTAGTATCGGGGGGGGCTCGGATGAAAAACTGTTTTTT,CASSIGGGSDEKLFF
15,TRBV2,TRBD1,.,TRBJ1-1,TGTGCCAGCAGGGGCCAGGGGGAGTTGAACACTGAAGCTTTCTTT,CASRGQGELNTEAFF
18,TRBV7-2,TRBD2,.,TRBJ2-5,TGTGCCAGCAGCTTAGGGACTAGCGGGGGACTATCACAAGAGACCCAGTACTTC,CASSLGTSGGLSQETQYF
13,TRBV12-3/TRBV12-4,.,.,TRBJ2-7,TGTGCCAGCAGCGATGGACTATTCTACGAGCAGTACTTC,CASSDGLFYEQYF
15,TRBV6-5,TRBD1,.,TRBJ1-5,TGTGCCAGCATTTGGACAGGGGATAGCAATCAGCCCCAGCATTTT,CASIWTGDSNQPQHF
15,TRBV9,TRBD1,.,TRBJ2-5,TGTGCCAGCAGCGGGGGGACAGTGTACCAAGAGACCCAGTACTTC,CASSGGTVYQETQYF
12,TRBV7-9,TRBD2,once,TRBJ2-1,TGTGCCAGGACTAGCGGGGCGGATGAGCAGTTCTTC,CARTSGADEQFF
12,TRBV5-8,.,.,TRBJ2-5,TGTGCCAGCAGGCCGGAGGGAGAGACCCAGTACTTC,CASRPEGETQYF
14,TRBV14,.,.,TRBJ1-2,TGTGCCAGCAGCCCCCGACAGGCCCTCTATGGCTACACCTTC,CASSPRQALYGYTF
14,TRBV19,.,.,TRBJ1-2,TGTGCCAGTAGTATTCGGGGGGTAGACTATGGCTACACCTTC,CASSIRGVDYGYTF
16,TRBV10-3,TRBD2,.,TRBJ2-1,TGTGCCGTACGATTCCTAGCGGGGGGGCCGTCACATGAGCAGTTCTTC,CAVRFLAGGPSHEQFF
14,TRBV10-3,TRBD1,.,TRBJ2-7,TGTGCCATCAGTGACCAACGACAGGGATACGAGCAGTACTTC,CAISDQRQGYEQYF
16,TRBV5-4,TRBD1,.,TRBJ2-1,TGTGCCAGCAGCTTGCCCGGGACAGGGGGGAACAATGAGCAGTTCTTC,CASSLPGTGGNNEQFF
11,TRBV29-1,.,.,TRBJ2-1,TGCAGCGGACTAGCACAGGGTGAGCAGTTCTTC,CSGLAQGEQFF
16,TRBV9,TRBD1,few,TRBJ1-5,TGTGCCAGCAGCCCTTCCGGGACAGACAGCAATCAGCCCCAGCATTTT,CASSPSGTDSNQPQHF
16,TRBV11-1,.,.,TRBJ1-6,TGTGCCAGCAGCTTCGGGTCCGGCTCGGGGAATTCACCCCTCCACTTT,CASSFGSGSGNSPLHF
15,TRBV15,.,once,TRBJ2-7,TGTGCCACCAGCATAGGGGGAGGGGGCTCCTACGAGCAGTACTTC,CATSIGGGGSYEQYF
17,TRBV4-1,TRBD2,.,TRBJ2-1,TGCGCCAGCAGCCGATCCCAACTAGCGGGATCCTACAATGAGCAGTTCTTC,CASSRSQLAGSYNEQFF
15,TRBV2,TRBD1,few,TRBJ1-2,TGTGCCAGCAGTCAAGGACAGGGGGCACACTATGGCTACACCTTC,CASSQGQGAHYGYTF
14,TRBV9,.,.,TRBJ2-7,TGTGCCAGCAGCGCCCATGAGGTGGTGGGCGAGCAGTACTTC,CASSAHEVVGEQYF
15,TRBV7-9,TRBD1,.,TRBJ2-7,TGTGCCAGCAGCTTAGGATCAGGGGGCGGCTACGAGCAGTACTTC,CASSLGSGGGYEQYF
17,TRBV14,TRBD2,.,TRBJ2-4,TGTGCCAGCAGCCACCTCGGGGAGGGGCAGGCAAAAAACATTCAGTACTTC,CASSHLGEGQAKNIQYF
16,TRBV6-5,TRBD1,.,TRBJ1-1,TGTGCCAGCAGTTACTCACCGACAGGGCTGAACACTGAAGCTTTCTTT,CASSYSPTGLNTEAFF
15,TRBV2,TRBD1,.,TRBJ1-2,TGTGCCAGCAGTTTTATCCGGGACAGTATTTATGGCTACACCTTC,CASSFIRDSIYGYTF
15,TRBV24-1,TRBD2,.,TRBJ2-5,TGTGCCACCAGTGACGCTAGCGGTTCTCAAGAGACCCAGTACTTC,CATSDASGSQETQYF
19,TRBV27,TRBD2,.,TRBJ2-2,TGTGCCAGCAGTTTATACGGGACTAGCGGGGGGACCAACACCGGGGAGCTGTTTTTT,CASSLYGTSGGTNTGELFF
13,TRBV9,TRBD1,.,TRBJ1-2,TGTGCCAGCAGCAGGGACAGCTCCTATGGCTACACCTTC,CASSRDSSYGYTF
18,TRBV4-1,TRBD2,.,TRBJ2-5,TGCGCCAGCAGCCAGGAGCCGACTAGCGGGGGGTTCCAAGAGACCCAGTACTTC,CASSQEPTSGGFQETQYF
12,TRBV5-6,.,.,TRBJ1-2,TGTGCCAGCAGCCCTGGCAGTGCCGGCTACACCTTC,CASSPGSAGYTF
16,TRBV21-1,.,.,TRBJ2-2,TGTGCCAGCAGCAAAATCCGGGGGGGCGGGCCCGGGGAGCTGTTTTTT,CASSKIRGGGPGELFF